The 25 T cell receptor beta chains given below trace back to one sample, sequenced in a study of STAT3 mutations in large granular lymphocyte leukemia. Clones were read by immunoSEQ multiplex PCR, and TCRdb kept only the in-frame ones, dropping some. The sample contains 30,000 to 45,000 clones, roughly 88% of which appear only once. Study outcomes and limitations: In T-cell large granular lymphocyte leukemia, about half of patients showed multiple immunodominant subclonotypes.

These receptors' antigens are unknown. Sequenced: PBMCs. The source is a human donor with T large granular lymphocyte leukemia. Some clones in this sample may be carry-over from other donors' samples.

This clone came up once. The V gene is TRBV21-1, the J gene TRBJ1-1. TRBV21-1 is an annotated pseudogene. CDR3 size: 14 residues. The CDR3 sequence is CASSKRDWNTEAFF. The DNA of the CDR3 is TGTGCCAGCAGCAAACGGGACTGGAACACTGAAGCTTTCTTT.

The rearrangement joins TRBV11-3 to TRBJ2-3, with TRBD1 identical over 9 bases. The CDR3 has 15 residues. V trimming: 4 bases; J trimming: 2 bases; junction bases outside the gene matches: 4. Per germline, CDR1 SGHNT and CDR2 YENEEA. The CDR3, as DNA: TGTGCCAGCAGCTCTGGGACAGGGATCACAGATACGCAGTATTTT. The encoded protein is CASSSGTGITDTQYF.

In its sample, this clone was seen once. A junction end diverges from the germline sequence, so it may reflect a read error. The chain joins TRBV7-2 to TRBJ2-2; 8 bases are shared with TRBD1. CDR1 and CDR2 from the germline V gene are SGHTA and FQGNSA. CDR3 size: 15 residues. The CDR3 sequence: CASILRTGYTGELFF. CDR3 sequence (DNA): TGTGCCAGCATCTTAAGGACAGGGTACACCGGGGAGCTGTTTTTT. The full variable domain, rest sourced from reference TRBV7-2 and TRBJ2-2, is GAGVSQSPSNKVTEKGKDVELRCDPISGHTALYWYRQSLGQGLEFLIYFQGNSAPDKSGLPSDRFSAERTGGSVSTLTIQRTQQEDSAVYLCASILRTGYTGELFFGEGSRLTVL.

This chain joins TRBV4-2 and TRBJ1-5; no firm D call. The V gene lost 1 base and the J gene lost 1 base, with 11 bases spanning the gap. The germline V gene has CDR1 LGHNA and CDR2 YNFKEQ. CDR3 length: 16 amino acids. The CDR3, as DNA: TGTGCCAGCAGCCAAGGAGGAGAAAGGAGCAATCAGCCCCAGCATTTT. Residues: CASSQGGERSNQPQHF.

This clone was counted a single time. V gene TRBV4-3 combines with J gene TRBJ1-4; 11 bases fit TRBD1. Trimming removed 1 base from V and 8 bases from J; junction bases left unmatched: 6. CDR3 length equals 16 residues. Germline-derived CDR1 and CDR2 are LGHNA and YSLEER. The CDR3 coding sequence is TGCGCCAGCAGCCAAGCCGCCGGGACAGGGGGAGAAAAACTGTTTTTT. This translates into CASSQAAGTGGEKLFF.

The chain has TRBV5-6 and TRBJ1-1; tentative D call: TRBD1 (5 bases). Germline lookup yields CDR1 SGHDT and CDR2 YYEEEE. V lost 3 bases, J lost 5 bases, and 20 bases lay in between. The CDR3 is made up of 16 amino acids. Here the CDR3 DNA reads TGTGCCAGCAGCTCTCTGACAGAGCCCAAGGGTACTGAAGCTTTCTTT. Translated: CASSSLTEPKGTEAFF.

This clone is a singleton in its sample. The chain is built from TRBV29-1 and TRBJ1-2; D gene ambiguous. The CDR3 spans 15 residues. V lost 5 bases, J lost 0 bases, and 16 bases lay in between. Germline V gives CDR1 SQVTM, CDR2 ANQGSEA. The CDR3 reads CSVPKSGGANYGYTF. The CDR3 region has the DNA TGCAGCGTTCCTAAGTCAGGCGGTGCTAACTATGGCTACACCTTC.

This clone was detected only a few times. This rearrangement joins TRBV15 to TRBJ2-1; D may be TRBD1 or TRBD2 (6 bases each). The CDR3 is made up of 15 amino acids. The germline gives CDR1 LNHNV, CDR2 YYDKDF (reference sequence). Trimming removed 0 bases from V and 3 bases from J, with 9 bases in between. The CDR3 DNA reads as TGTGCCACCAGCAGAGAGAGGGGGGACTACAATGAGCAGTTCTTC. Translation: CATSRERGDYNEQFF.

The chain employs TRBV4-1 and TRBJ1-1, with TRBD1 matching over 7 bases. There are 17 residues in the CDR3. Germline CDR1 is MGHRA and CDR2 is YSYEKL. The V gene end was trimmed by 4 bases and the J gene end by 3 bases; junction bases not matched to a gene: 14. The CDR3 protein is CASSPYSPLTGDTEAFF. CDR3 in DNA: TGCGCCAGCAGCCCCTATAGCCCCCTAACAGGGGACACTGAAGCTTTCTTT.

The chain is built from TRBV6-1 and TRBJ2-4; 9 bases are a match to TRBD2. Germline-derived CDR1 and CDR2 are MNHNS and SASEGT. The junction had 5 bases not matched to a gene; V was cut back by 6 bases and J by 8 bases. The CDR3 runs to 13 residues. CDR3: CASRASGDDIQYF. The DNA for the CDR3 is TGTGCCAGCAGAGCTAGCGGGGATGACATTCAGTACTTC.

The V and J genes are TRBV30 and TRBJ1-6, with TRBD1 identical over 10 bases. This CDR3 contains 14 residues. V lost 0 bases to trimming and J lost 7 bases; unmatched junction nucleotides: 0. Germline CDR1 reads GTSNPN; CDR2 reads SVGIG (reference sequence). DNA of the CDR3: TGTGCCTGGAGTGTGGGACAGGGGAATTCACCCCTCCACTTT. Its translation is CAWSVGQGNSPLHF.

The chain employs TRBV6-1 and TRBJ2-3, with D maybe TRBD1 (5 bases). The CDR3 is 14 amino acids. The ends were cut back, 2 bases at V and 5 bases at J, with 11 bases in the middle. Looked up from germline, CDR1 is MNHNS and CDR2 is SASEGT. CDR3 sequence (DNA): TGTGCCAGCAGTGAAAGGGGTCTACAAGATACGCAGTATTTT. Amino acid sequence: CASSERGLQDTQYF.

This sequence joins TRBV19 and TRBJ1-5, with D possibly TRBD1 on 5 matching bases. The CDR3 loop spans 12 amino acids. V gave up 5 bases and J gave up 7 bases, with 9 bases separating them. Per germline, CDR1 LNHDA and CDR2 SQIVND (reference sequence). For the CDR3, the DNA is TGTGCCAGTAGTCCCCAGGGACAGCCCCAGCATTTT. Protein sequence: CASSPQGQPQHF.

The V call is TRBV28, the J call TRBJ2-3; D might be TRBD1 (6 bases). The CDR3 is 14 residues long. The V end lost 8 bases, the J end lost 15 bases, and 27 bases lay between the germline ends. Germline V gives CDR1 MDHEN, CDR2 SYDVKM. In DNA form, the CDR3 reads TGTGCCAGCCAACCACAGGGCTCATCCTCCGCCGCATATTTT. Its protein is CASQPQGSSSAAYF.

This clone was detected only once. The chain recombines TRBV7-6 with TRBJ2-6; D call uncertain. This CDR3 spans 15 amino acids. CDR1 is SGHVS, CDR2 FNYEAQ, per germline. V was shortened by 1 base and J by 2 bases, with 6 bases between the two germline ends. The CDR3 DNA reads as TGTGCCAGCAGCTTAGGGGCAGCTGGGGCCAACGTCCTGACTTTC. It encodes CASSLGAAGANVLTF.

Only one count was recorded for this clone. This sequence joins TRBV18 and TRBJ1-6, with TRBD1 matching over 9 bases. The CDR3 is made up of 18 amino acids. Unmatched junction bases numbered 12, after V lost 2 bases and J lost 7 bases. Germline CDR1 KGHSH, CDR2 LQKENI. CDR3 residues: CASSPEWVTGGSNSPLHF. CDR3 DNA sequence: TGTGCCAGCTCACCAGAGTGGGTCACAGGGGGCTCGAATTCACCCCTCCACTTT.

The rearrangement joins TRBV18 to TRBJ1-5, with a possible D match to TRBD1 (6 bases). With 3 bases removed from V and 1 base from J, the gap between germline ends came to 13 bases. The CDR3 runs 16 residues. Germline V gene data show CDR1 as KGHSH and CDR2 as LQKENI. CDR3 in amino acids: CASSPVGGLSNQPQHF. The CDR3 nucleotides are TGTGCCAGCTCACCGGTCGGGGGGCTGAGCAATCAGCCCCAGCATTTT.

The DNA for the CDR3 is TGTGCCAGCAGCTCCTATTTCGTGGCAGGGGGAAACTATGGCTACACCTTC. Protein: CASSSYFVAGGNYGYTF. The genes are TRBV7-8 and TRBJ1-2; the match to TRBD1 covers 7 bases. This CDR3 has 17 amino acids. With 4 bases clipped from V and 2 bases from J, the junction kept 13 bases outside the gene matches. The V gene's germline CDR1 is SGHVS and CDR2 FQNEAQ.

The gene calls are TRBV28 and TRBJ2-7; D is perhaps TRBD1 (5 bases). Germline CDR1 and CDR2: MDHEN and SYDVKM. The V and J ends lost 2 bases and 0 bases respectively, with 11 bases between them. The CDR3 loop spans 15 amino acids. The CDR3 sequence: CASSLGAASSYEQYF. CDR3 sequence (DNA): TGTGCCAGCAGTTTAGGGGCAGCGAGCTCCTACGAGCAGTACTTC.

The chain recombines TRBV7-9 with TRBJ2-2; D is possibly TRBD1 or TRBD2 (5 bases each). The CDR3 is 17 residues long. The V gene's germline CDR1 is SEHNR and CDR2 FQNEAQ (reference sequence). V was cut by 3 bases and J by 4 bases, with 18 bases left in between. DNA of the CDR3: TGTGCCAGCAGCTTGGGTAATTGGGGGTCGGCCACCGGGGAGCTGTTTTTT. This gives the protein CASSLGNWGSATGELFF.

V is TRBV30 and J is TRBJ2-1; 9 bases line up with TRBD2. The CDR3 is 13 amino acids. V lost 5 bases and J lost 7; bases outside the gene matches: 6. Germline values: CDR1 GTSNPN, CDR2 SVGIG (reference sequence). As DNA, the CDR3 is TGTGCCTGGGACAGCGGGGGGAAGAATGAGCAGTTCTTC. This sequence encodes CAWDSGGKNEQFF.

About this clone: One junction end disagrees with the germline gene, perhaps due to a read error. The chain combines TRBV5-1 with TRBJ1-6; D is unclear. Germline CDR1 and CDR2: SGHRS and YFSETQ. The CDR3 contains 16 residues. The CDR3 region is CASSFSPEYYHSPLHF. The CDR3 region has the DNA TGCGCCAGCAGCTTTAGTCCGGAGTACTATCATTCACCCCTCCACTTT.

The rearrangement links TRBV19 to TRBJ1-5, with TRBD1 identical over 10 bases. The CDR3 totals 16 residues. Germline CDR1 and CDR2: LNHDA and SQIVND (reference sequence). With V trimmed by 7 bases and J by 1 base, 7 bases remained unmatched. CDR3 loop: CASTPTGGPSNQPQHF. CDR3 DNA: TGTGCCAGTACCCCGACAGGGGGCCCCAGCAATCAGCCCCAGCATTTT.

This chain links TRBV18 with TRBJ2-5; D is undetermined. CDR1 is KGHSH and CDR2 is LQKENI in the germline V gene. The CDR3 is 14 residues long. The V end was cut by 0 bases, the J end by 4 bases, with 9 bases between. CDR3 region: CASSPPLGRETQYF. CDR3 DNA sequence: TGTGCCAGCTCACCACCGTTAGGGCGAGAGACCCAGTACTTC.

J is TRBJ1-1 and V is TRBV28, with 7 bases aligning to TRBD1. V shed 7 bases, J shed 3 bases, and the junction held 14 bases outside the gene matches. CDR3 length: 16 residues. Germline assignment: CDR1 MDHEN and CDR2 SYDVKM. The DNA of the CDR3 is TGTGCCAGCACCCCCGCCGAGGGGGCCGGGGACACTGAAGCTTTCTTT. Its translation: CASTPAEGAGDTEAFF.